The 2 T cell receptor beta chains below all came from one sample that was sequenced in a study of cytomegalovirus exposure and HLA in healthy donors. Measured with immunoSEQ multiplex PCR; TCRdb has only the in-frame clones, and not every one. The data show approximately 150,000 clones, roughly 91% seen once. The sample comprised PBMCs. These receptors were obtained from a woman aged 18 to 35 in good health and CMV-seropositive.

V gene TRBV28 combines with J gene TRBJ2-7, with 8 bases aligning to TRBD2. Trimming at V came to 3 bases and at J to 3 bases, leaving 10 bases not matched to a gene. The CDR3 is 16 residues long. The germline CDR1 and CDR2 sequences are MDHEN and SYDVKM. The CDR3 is CASSFPERGGIYEQYF. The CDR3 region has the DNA TGTGCCAGCAGTTTCCCCGAGCGCGGGGGGATCTACGAGCAGTACTTC. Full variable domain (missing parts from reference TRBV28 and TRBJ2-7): DVKVTQSSRYLVKRTGEKVFLECVQDMDHENMFWYRQDPGLGLRLIYFSYDVKMKEKGDIPEGYSVSREKKERFSLILESASTNQTSMYLCASSFPERGGIYEQYFGPGTRLTVT.

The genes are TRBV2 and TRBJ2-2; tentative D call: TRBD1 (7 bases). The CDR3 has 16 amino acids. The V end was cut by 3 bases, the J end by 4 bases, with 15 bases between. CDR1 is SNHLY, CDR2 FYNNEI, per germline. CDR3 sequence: CASSDWQGEVTGELFF. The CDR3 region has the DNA TGTGCCAGCAGTGATTGGCAGGGGGAGGTCACCGGGGAGCTGTTTTTT. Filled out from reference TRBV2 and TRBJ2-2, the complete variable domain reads EPEVTQTPSHQVTQMGQEVILRCVPISNHLYFYWYRQILGQKVEFLVSFYNNEISEKSEIFDDQFSVERPDGSNFTLKIRSTKLEDSAMYFCASSDWQGEVTGELFFGEGSRLTVL.